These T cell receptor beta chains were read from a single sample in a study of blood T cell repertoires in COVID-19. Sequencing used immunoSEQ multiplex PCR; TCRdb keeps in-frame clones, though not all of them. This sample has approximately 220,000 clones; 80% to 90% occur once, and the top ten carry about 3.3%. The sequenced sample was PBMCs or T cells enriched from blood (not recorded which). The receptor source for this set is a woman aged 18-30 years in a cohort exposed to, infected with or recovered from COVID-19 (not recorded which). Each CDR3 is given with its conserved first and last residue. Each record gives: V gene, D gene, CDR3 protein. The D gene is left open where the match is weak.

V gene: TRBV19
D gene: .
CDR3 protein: CASSYLGQGLLDTEAFF

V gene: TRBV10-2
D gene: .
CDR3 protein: CASSGDSPGYTF

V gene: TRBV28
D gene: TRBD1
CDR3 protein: CASSSPGQGVSGTGELFF

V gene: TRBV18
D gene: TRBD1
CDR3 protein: CASSPRDRGDNEQFF

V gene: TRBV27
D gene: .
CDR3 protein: CASSFSIGYEQYF

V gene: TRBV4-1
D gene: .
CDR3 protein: CASSQVSRSRSTDTQYF

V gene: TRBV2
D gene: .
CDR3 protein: CASSEKEIYGYTF

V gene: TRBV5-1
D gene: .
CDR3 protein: CATSIGSGAEAFF

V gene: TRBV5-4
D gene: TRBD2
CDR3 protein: CASSFGGGIGYNEQFF

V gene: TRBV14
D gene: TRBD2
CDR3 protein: CASSPTSDDTGELFF

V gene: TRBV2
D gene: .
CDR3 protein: CASSPSTNEKLFF

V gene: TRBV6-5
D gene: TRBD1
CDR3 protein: CASRVDRGNTEAFF

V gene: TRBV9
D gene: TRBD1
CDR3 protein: CASSAGGGSGNTIYF

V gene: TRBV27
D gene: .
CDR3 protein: CASSLASRGSYEQYF

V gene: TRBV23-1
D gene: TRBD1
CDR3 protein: CANSHRDRPPTRYF

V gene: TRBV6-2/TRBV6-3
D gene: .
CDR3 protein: CASSPTEHYGYTF

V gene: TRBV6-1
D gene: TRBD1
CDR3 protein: CASSETGQGRYEQYF

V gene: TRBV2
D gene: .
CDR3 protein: CASSEDRREIGQFF

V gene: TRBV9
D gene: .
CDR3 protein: CASSFDSTQETQYF

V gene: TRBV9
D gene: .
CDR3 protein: CASSENWATATIYF

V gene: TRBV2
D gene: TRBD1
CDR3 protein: CASSVGQGDHEQYF

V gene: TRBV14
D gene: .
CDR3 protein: CASLQGEQYF

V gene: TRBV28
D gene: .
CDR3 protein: CASSSGQYLMNTEAFF

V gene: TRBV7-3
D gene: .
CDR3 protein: CASSLGRSGGYNEQFF

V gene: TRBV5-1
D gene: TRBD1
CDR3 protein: CASSLGPRGRDGYTF

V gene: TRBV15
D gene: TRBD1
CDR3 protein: CATSRDRGQGGYGYTF

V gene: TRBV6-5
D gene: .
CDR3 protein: CASSYNGGGTDTQYF